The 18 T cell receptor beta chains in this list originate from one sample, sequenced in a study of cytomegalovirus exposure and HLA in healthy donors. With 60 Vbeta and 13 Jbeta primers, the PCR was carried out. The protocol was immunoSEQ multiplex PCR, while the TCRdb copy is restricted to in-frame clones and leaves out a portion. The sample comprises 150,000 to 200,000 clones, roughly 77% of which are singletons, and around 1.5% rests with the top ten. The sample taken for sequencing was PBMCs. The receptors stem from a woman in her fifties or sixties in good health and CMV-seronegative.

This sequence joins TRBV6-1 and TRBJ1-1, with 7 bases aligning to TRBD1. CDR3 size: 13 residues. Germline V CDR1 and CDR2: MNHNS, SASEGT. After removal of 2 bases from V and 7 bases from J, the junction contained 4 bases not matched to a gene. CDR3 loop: CASSEWGQLEAFF. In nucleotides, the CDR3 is TGTGCCAGCAGTGAATGGGGACAGCTTGAAGCTTTCTTT.

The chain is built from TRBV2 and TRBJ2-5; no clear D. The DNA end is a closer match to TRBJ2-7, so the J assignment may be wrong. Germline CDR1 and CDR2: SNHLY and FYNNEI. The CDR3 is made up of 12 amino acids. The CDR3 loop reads CASRLDAHEQYF. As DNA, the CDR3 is TGTGCCAGCCGCCTCGATGCTCACGAGCAGTACTTC.

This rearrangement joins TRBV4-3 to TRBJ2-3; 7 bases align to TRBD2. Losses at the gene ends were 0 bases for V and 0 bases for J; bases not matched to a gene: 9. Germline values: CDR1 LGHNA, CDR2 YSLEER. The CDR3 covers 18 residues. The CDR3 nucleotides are TGCGCCAGCAGCCAAGATCAGTTTGGGGGGGGGAGCACAGATACGCAGTATTTT. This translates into CASSQDQFGGGSTDTQYF.

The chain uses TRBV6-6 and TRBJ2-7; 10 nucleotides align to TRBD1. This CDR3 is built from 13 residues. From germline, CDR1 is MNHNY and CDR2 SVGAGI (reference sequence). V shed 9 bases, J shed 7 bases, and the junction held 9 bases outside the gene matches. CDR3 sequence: CASRGDRGREQYF. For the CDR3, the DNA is TGTGCCAGTCGCGGAGACAGGGGGCGAGAGCAGTACTTC.

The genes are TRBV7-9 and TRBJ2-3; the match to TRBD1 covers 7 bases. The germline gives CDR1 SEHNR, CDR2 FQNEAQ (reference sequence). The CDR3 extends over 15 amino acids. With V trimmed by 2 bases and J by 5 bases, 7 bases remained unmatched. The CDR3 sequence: CASSLTTGSGDTQYF. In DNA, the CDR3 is TGTGCCAGCAGCTTAACGACAGGGTCAGGAGATACGCAGTATTTT.

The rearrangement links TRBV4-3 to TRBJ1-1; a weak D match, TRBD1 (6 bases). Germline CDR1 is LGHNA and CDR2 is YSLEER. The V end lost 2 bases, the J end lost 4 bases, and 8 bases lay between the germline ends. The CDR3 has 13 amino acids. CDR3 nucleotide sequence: TGCGCCAGCAGCCAACAGGGGTTCACTGAAGCTTTCTTT. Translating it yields CASSQQGFTEAFF.

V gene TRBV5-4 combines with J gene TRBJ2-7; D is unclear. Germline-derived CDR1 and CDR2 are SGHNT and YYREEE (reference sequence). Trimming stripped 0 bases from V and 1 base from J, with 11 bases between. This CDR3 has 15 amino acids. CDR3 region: CASSLAGSLSYEQYF. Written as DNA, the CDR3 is TGTGCCAGCAGCTTGGCCGGGTCTTTATCCTACGAGCAGTACTTC.

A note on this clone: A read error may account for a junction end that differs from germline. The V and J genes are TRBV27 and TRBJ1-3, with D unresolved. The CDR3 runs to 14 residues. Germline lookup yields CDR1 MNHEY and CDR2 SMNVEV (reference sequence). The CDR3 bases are TGTGCCAGCAGCCCGGGGATTTGGAAAGACACCGTATATTTT. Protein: CASSPGIWKDTVYF.

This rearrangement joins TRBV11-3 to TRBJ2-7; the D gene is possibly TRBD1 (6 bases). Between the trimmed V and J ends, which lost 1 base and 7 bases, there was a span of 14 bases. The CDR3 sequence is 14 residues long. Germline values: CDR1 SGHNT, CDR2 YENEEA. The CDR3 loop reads CASSLGGDIHEQYF. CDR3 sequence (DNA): TGTGCCAGCAGCTTAGGAGGGGACATTCATGAGCAGTACTTC.

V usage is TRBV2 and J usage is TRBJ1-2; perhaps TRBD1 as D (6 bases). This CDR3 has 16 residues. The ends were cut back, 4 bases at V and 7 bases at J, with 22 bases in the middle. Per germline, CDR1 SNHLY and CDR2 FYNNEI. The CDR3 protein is CASSAPPGVQGGGYTF. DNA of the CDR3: TGTGCCAGCAGTGCACCCCCAGGTGTCCAAGGGGGTGGCTACACCTTC.

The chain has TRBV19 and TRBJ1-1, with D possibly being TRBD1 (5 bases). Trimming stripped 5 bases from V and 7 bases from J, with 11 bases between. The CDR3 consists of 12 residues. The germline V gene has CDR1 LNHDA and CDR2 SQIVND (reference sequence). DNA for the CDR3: TGTGCCAGTAGTCTCCGACAGAGTGAAGCTTTCTTT. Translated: CASSLRQSEAFF. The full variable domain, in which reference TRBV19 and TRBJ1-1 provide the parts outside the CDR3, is DGGITQSPKYLFRKEGQNVTLSCEQNLNHDAMYWYRQDPGQGLRLIYYSQIVNDFQKGDIAEGYSVSREKKESFPLTVTSAQKNPTAFYLCASSLRQSEAFFGQGTRLTVV.

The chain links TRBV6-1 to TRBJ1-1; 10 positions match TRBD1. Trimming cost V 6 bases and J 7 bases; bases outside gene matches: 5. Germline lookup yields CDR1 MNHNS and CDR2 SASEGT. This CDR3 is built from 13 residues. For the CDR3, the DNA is TGTGCCAGCAGGCGACAGGGGGCTAGTGAAGCTTTCTTT. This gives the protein CASRRQGASEAFF.

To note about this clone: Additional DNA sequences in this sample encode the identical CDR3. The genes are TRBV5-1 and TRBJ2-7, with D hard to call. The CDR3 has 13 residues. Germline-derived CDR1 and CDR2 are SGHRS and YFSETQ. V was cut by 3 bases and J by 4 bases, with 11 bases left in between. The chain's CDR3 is CASSSLLLYEQYF. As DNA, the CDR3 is TGCGCCAGCAGCTCCTTACTACTATACGAGCAGTACTTC.

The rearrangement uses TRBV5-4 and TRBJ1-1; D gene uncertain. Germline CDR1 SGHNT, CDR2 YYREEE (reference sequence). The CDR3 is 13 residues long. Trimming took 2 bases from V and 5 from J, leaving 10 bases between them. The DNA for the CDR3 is TGTGCCAGCAGCTTACCGGCGCGGACTGAAGCTTTCTTT. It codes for CASSLPARTEAFF.

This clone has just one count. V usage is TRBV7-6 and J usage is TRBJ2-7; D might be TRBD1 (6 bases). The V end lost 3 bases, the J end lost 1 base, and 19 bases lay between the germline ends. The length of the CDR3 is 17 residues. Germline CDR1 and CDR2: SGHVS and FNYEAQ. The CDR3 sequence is CASSFFITGIRSYEQYF. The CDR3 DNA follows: TGTGCCAGCAGCTTCTTCATAACAGGGATTAGGTCCTACGAGCAGTACTTC.

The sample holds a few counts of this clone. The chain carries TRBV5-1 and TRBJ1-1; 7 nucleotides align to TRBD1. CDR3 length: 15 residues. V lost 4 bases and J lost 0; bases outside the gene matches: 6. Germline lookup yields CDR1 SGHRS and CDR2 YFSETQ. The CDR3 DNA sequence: TGCGCCAGCAGCGGGGGGACAGCCATGAACACTGAAGCTTTCTTT. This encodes CASSGGTAMNTEAFF.

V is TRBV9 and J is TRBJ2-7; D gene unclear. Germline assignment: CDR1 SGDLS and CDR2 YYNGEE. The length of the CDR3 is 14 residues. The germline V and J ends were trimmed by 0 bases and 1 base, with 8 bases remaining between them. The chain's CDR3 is CASSVDPGSYEQYF. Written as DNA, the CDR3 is TGTGCCAGCAGCGTAGATCCGGGTTCCTACGAGCAGTACTTC.

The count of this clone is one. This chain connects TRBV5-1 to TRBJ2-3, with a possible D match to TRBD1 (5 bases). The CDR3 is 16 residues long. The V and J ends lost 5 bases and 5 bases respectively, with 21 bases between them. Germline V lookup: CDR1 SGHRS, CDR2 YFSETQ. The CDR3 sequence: CASSMGWQGLGDTQYF. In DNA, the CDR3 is TGCGCCAGCAGTATGGGGTGGCAGGGCCTAGGAGATACGCAGTATTTT.